The 20 T cell receptor beta chains given below trace back to one sample, sequenced in a study of cytomegalovirus exposure and HLA in healthy donors. Primers included in the PCR were 60 Vbeta and 13 Jbeta primers. Clones were read by immunoSEQ multiplex PCR, and TCRdb kept only the in-frame ones, dropping some. The sample lists 80,000 to 95,000 clones; about 76% were seen once. The sample comprised PBMCs. These receptors all stem from a woman aged 40 to 55 in good health and CMV-seropositive.

This clone came up once. The V gene is TRBV9, the J gene TRBJ2-5, with a possible D match to TRBD2 (5 bases). This CDR3 region has 15 residues. Germline CDR1 is SGDLS and CDR2 is YYNGEE. Trimming removed 3 bases at V and 5 bases at J, with 17 bases between. CDR3: CASSGRGDQLETQYF. The CDR3 nucleotides read TGTGCCAGCAGCGGCCGGGGTGACCAACTGGAGACCCAGTACTTC.

Comments on this clone: Mismatch with germline at one junction end may stem from a read error. The rearrangement links TRBV11-2 to TRBJ2-1, with 8 nucleotides matching TRBD2. This CDR3 spans 13 amino acids. The germline CDR1 and CDR2 sequences are SGHAT and FQNNGV. This chain's CDR3 is CASSLDRGGRKVF. CDR3 bases: TGTGCCAGCAGCTTAGATCGCGGCGGGAGGAAGGTCTTC.

This chain links TRBV28 with TRBJ2-1, with D perhaps matching TRBD1 (6 bases). Between the trimmed V and J ends, which lost 5 bases and 0 bases, there was a span of 14 bases. Germline V lookup: CDR1 MDHEN, CDR2 SYDVKM. CDR3 size: 16 residues. The CDR3 here is CASSPRQANSYNEQFF. The DNA of the CDR3 is TGTGCCAGCAGTCCGCGACAGGCCAACTCCTACAATGAGCAGTTCTTC.

This chain joins TRBV9 and TRBJ1-1; D unclear. This CDR3 region has 14 residues. Germline CDR1 SGDLS, CDR2 YYNGEE. The V end was cut by 1 base, the J end by 3 bases, with 10 bases between. DNA for the CDR3: TGTGCCAGCAGCGTACGAGGGTGGGACACTGAAGCTTTCTTT. This sequence encodes CASSVRGWDTEAFF.

The genes are TRBV11-2 and TRBJ2-5, with D unclear. The germline V and J ends were trimmed by 0 bases and 3 bases, with 14 bases remaining between them. Germline V gene lookup returns CDR1 SGHAT and CDR2 FQNNGV. The CDR3 is 16 residues long. The CDR3 sequence is CASSLEKSWRKETQYF. Here the CDR3 DNA reads TGTGCCAGCAGCTTAGAAAAGAGTTGGCGGAAAGAGACCCAGTACTTC. The full variable domain, its missing parts supplied by reference TRBV11-2 and TRBJ2-5, is EAGVAQSPRYKIIEKRQSVAFWCNPISGHATLYWYQQILGQGPKLLIQFQNNGVVDDSQLPKDRFSAERLKGVDSTLKIQPAKLEDSAVYLCASSLEKSWRKETQYFGPGTRLLVL.

This rearrangement joins TRBV7-2 to TRBJ1-2; perhaps TRBD1 as D (5 bases). The germline gives CDR1 SGHTA, CDR2 FQGNSA. CDR3 size: 15 residues. V gave up 1 base and J gave up 4 bases, with 13 bases separating them. The CDR3: CASSLENRPLYGYTF. The CDR3 DNA reads as TGTGCCAGCAGCTTAGAGAACAGGCCCCTCTATGGCTACACCTTC. The variable domain in full, completed from reference TRBV7-2 and TRBJ1-2, reads GAGVSQSPSNKVTEKGKDVELRCDPISGHTALYWYRQSLGQGLEFLIYFQGNSAPDKSGLPSDRFSAERTGGSVSTLTIQRTQQEDSAVYLCASSLENRPLYGYTFGSGTRLTVV.

The chain couples TRBV25-1 to TRBJ1-4; TRBD1 aligns across 7 bases. CDR1 is MGHDK, CDR2 SYGVNS, per germline. After removal of 7 bases from V and 5 bases from J, the junction contained 4 bases not matched to a gene. The CDR3 runs 13 residues. CDR3 loop: CASTTGANEKLFF. The CDR3 nucleotides read TGTGCCAGCACTACAGGGGCAAATGAAAAACTGTTTTTT.

About this clone: The same CDR3 arises from other DNA sequences in this sample as well. The chain joins TRBV9 to TRBJ2-3; D remains ambiguous. Trimming removed 0 bases at V and 0 bases at J, with 8 bases between. CDR3 length: 15 amino acids. CDR1 and CDR2 from the germline V gene are SGDLS and YYNGEE. DNA for the CDR3: TGTGCCAGCAGCGTAGGACTGGCCAGCACAGATACGCAGTATTTT. Its translation: CASSVGLASTDTQYF.

This chain links TRBV5-4 with TRBJ2-3; 13 bases are shared with TRBD2. The V and J ends lost 0 bases and 6 bases, in that order; junction bases with no gene match: 7. CDR3 length: 17 amino acids. Germline CDR1 reads SGHNT; CDR2 reads YYREEE (reference sequence). Written as DNA, the CDR3 is TGTGCCAGCAGCTTGGATGCGACTAGCGGGGGGATGGATACGCAGTATTTT. Translating gives CASSLDATSGGMDTQYF.

This rearrangement joins TRBV2 to TRBJ1-5; 10 nucleotides line up with TRBD1. Germline lookup yields CDR1 SNHLY and CDR2 FYNNEI. V was pared by 2 bases and J by 0 bases, with 10 bases of the junction left unmatched. The CDR3 has 19 amino acids. The CDR3 sequence is CASSETGTGVVRSNQPQHF. In DNA form, the CDR3 reads TGTGCCAGCAGTGAAACCGGGACAGGGGTGGTACGTAGCAATCAGCCCCAGCATTTT. The full variable domain, rest sourced from reference TRBV2 and TRBJ1-5, is EPEVTQTPSHQVTQMGQEVILRCVPISNHLYFYWYRQILGQKVEFLVSFYNNEISEKSEIFDDQFSVERPDGSNFTLKIRSTKLEDSAMYFCASSETGTGVVRSNQPQHFGDGTRLSIL.

In its sample, this clone was seen once. The J gene is TRBJ2-5, the V gene TRBV6-1; D ambiguous. The CDR3 consists of 13 residues. CDR1 MNHNS and CDR2 SASEGT come from the germline V gene. Trimming cost V 8 bases and J 4 bases, with 14 bases left between them. The CDR3 sequence is CASVRIRLETQYF. CDR3 DNA: TGTGCCAGCGTTAGGATAAGACTAGAGACCCAGTACTTC.

This clone was observed a few times. The chain combines TRBV29-1 with TRBJ1-1; 9 bases map to TRBD1. Germline-derived CDR1 and CDR2 are SQVTM and ANQGSEA. The CDR3 spans 10 residues. Unmatched junction bases numbered 4, after V lost 4 bases and J lost 13 bases. CDR3 loop: CSVVGQGGFF. As DNA, the CDR3 is TGCAGCGTTGTGGGACAGGGCGGTTTCTTT.

The V call is TRBV28, the J call TRBJ1-1; D possibly corresponds to TRBD1 (5 bases). CDR1 is MDHEN and CDR2 is SYDVKM in the germline V gene. V was trimmed by 4 bases and J by 5 bases, leaving 14 bases between them. The CDR3 covers 14 residues. CDR3 bases: TGTGCCAGCAGTTCTTTTGACAGAAGGACTGAAGCTTTCTTT. This encodes CASSSFDRRTEAFF.

This clone was detected only once. The rearrangement joins TRBV7-3 to TRBJ2-1, with 7 positions matching TRBD2. J gave up 8 bases and V 3 bases, and 4 bases lay outside the gene matches. CDR1 SGHTA and CDR2 FQGTGA come from the germline V gene. The CDR3 covers 13 residues. The CDR3 DNA reads TGTGCCAGCAGCTTGGCCGGGGGGTATGAGCAGTTCTTC. This translates into CASSLAGGYEQFF.

The CDR3 sequence: CAISSPGQLKSTDTQYF. In nucleotides, the CDR3 is TGTGCCATCAGCTCCCCGGGACAACTAAAGAGCACAGATACGCAGTATTTT. The chain has TRBV10-3 and TRBJ2-3, with D possibly TRBD1 on 6 matching bases. The CDR3 has 17 amino acids. CDR1 is ENHRY and CDR2 is SYGVKD in the germline V gene. V gave up 6 bases and J gave up 0 bases, with 19 bases separating them.

The rearrangement links TRBV7-2 to TRBJ2-3; TRBD1 matches at 9 bases. The junction had 4 bases not matched to a gene; V was cut back by 4 bases and J by 2 bases. This CDR3 contains 15 residues. CDR1 and CDR2 from the germline V gene are SGHTA and FQGNSA. Here the CDR3 DNA reads TGTGCCAGCAGCTCGCGGGACAGGGACACAGATACGCAGTATTTT. Its protein is CASSSRDRDTDTQYF.

This chain links TRBV5-3 with TRBJ2-2, with D tentatively TRBD2 (5 bases). TRBV5-3 is classed as an ORF, of uncertain function. The ends were cut back, 0 bases at V and 4 bases at J, with 10 bases in the middle. This CDR3 spans 15 amino acids. In DNA form, the CDR3 reads TGTGCCAGAAGCTTGGTTCGGGGATCCACCGGGGAGCTGTTTTTT. Protein sequence: CARSLVRGSTGELFF.

V usage is TRBV28 and J usage is TRBJ2-1; possible D gene TRBD1, 5 bases. The germline V and J ends were trimmed by 8 bases and 10 bases, with 9 bases remaining between them. The CDR3 spans 10 residues. Per the germline V gene, CDR1 is MDHEN and CDR2 is SYDVKM. The CDR3 here is CASVRGEQFF. CDR3 nucleotides: TGTGCCAGCGTTAGGGGCGAGCAGTTCTTC.

The V and J genes are TRBV4-1 and TRBJ1-5; no reliable D call. Deletions cut 0 bases from V and 3 bases from J, with 18 bases between. Germline values: CDR1 MGHRA, CDR2 YSYEKL. The CDR3 extends over 18 amino acids. The CDR3 is CASSQDMGQNGANQPQHF. The CDR3 nucleotides read TGCGCCAGCAGCCAAGATATGGGCCAGAATGGTGCCAATCAGCCCCAGCATTTT.

The CDR3 reads CASSQDSMNTEAFF. DNA of the CDR3: TGCGCCAGCAGCCAAGACAGTATGAACACTGAAGCTTTCTTT. The V and J genes are TRBV5-1 and TRBJ1-1; possible D gene TRBD1, 5 bases. The CDR3 is 14 residues long. Per germline, CDR1 SGHRS and CDR2 YFSETQ. Trimming removed 4 bases from V and 0 bases from J, with 10 bases in between. Looking up the rest from reference TRBV5-1 and TRBJ1-1 gives the full variable domain: KAGVTQTPRYLIKTRGQQVTLSCSPISGHRSVSWYQQTPGQGLQFLFEYFSETQRNKGNFPGRFSGRQFSNSRSEMNVSTLELGDSALYLCASSQDSMNTEAFFGQGTRLTVV.